Listed here are 12 T cell receptor beta chains from one sample, sequenced in a study of blood T cell repertoires in COVID-19. Profiled with immunoSEQ multiplex PCR; TCRdb holds only in-frame clones, not every one. The table includes tens of thousands of clones, approximately 86% detected once. Sequencing used peripheral blood. The source of these receptors is a woman aged 50 to 60 with active or convalescent COVID-19.

This clone was detected a few times. The rearrangement uses TRBV12-5 and TRBJ1-2, with TRBD1 as a possible D gene (5 bases). The CDR3 spans 20 residues. V dropped 0 bases and J dropped 1 base, with 24 bases sitting between them. Germline loops: CDR1 LGHNT, CDR2 FRNRAP. CDR3 in amino acids: CASGLVSSQSAGPHNYGYTF. The CDR3 nucleotides are TGTGCTAGTGGTTTGGTATCTAGTCAATCGGCAGGGCCACATAACTATGGCTACACCTTC.

This clone has just one count. The chain carries TRBV7-2 and TRBJ1-2; the match to TRBD1 covers 9 bases. J gave up 7 bases and V 5 bases, and 11 bases lay outside the gene matches. Germline values: CDR1 SGHTA, CDR2 FQGNSA. The CDR3 has 15 residues. CDR3 nucleotide sequence: TGTGCCAGCAGCGTCTACAGGGGGCTAGCGGGTGGCTACACCTTC. Its translation is CASSVYRGLAGGYTF. Full variable domain (missing parts from reference TRBV7-2 and TRBJ1-2): GAGVSQSPSNKVTEKGKDVELRCDPISGHTALYWYRQSLGQGLEFLIYFQGNSAPDKSGLPSDRFSAERTGGSVSTLTIQRTQQEDSAVYLCASSVYRGLAGGYTFGSGTRLTVV.

The J gene is TRBJ2-2, the V gene TRBV5-1; possible D gene TRBD1, 5 bases. The CDR3 length is 15 residues. V lost 5 bases, J lost 1 base, and 12 bases lay in between. Germline-derived CDR1 and CDR2 are SGHRS and YFSETQ. This CDR3 is CASRPGHGNTGELFF. The CDR3 DNA sequence: TGCGCCAGCAGACCCGGACACGGGAACACCGGGGAGCTGTTTTTT.

The chain joins TRBV10-3 to TRBJ2-2, with 7 bases matching TRBD2. The CDR3 contains 15 residues. Germline CDR1 is ENHRY and CDR2 is SYGVKD. V lost 2 bases and J lost 3; bases outside the gene matches: 3. For the CDR3, the DNA is TGTGCCATCAGTGAGGGGGGGGTGGACACCGGGGAGCTGTTTTTT. This translates into CAISEGGVDTGELFF.

In this sample, this clone turned up a few times. This rearrangement joins TRBV2 to TRBJ1-5, with a tentative D call TRBD1 (5 bases). Looked up from germline, CDR1 is SNHLY and CDR2 is FYNNEI. The CDR3 runs 14 residues. Trimming left V 4 bases short and J 6 bases short, with 13 bases between. The CDR3 reads CASSVGLPSQPQHF. The CDR3 DNA reads as TGTGCCAGCAGTGTGGGGCTGCCTTCTCAGCCCCAGCATTTT.

This sequence joins TRBV25-1 and TRBJ1-4; D may be TRBD1 (6 bases). V lost 9 bases to trimming and J lost 2 bases, with 16 bases between them. The germline V gene has CDR1 MGHDK and CDR2 SYGVNS. The length of the CDR3 is 15 residues. The CDR3 spells CASGVGRGTNEKLFF. Written as DNA, the CDR3 is TGTGCCAGTGGGGTGGGTAGGGGGACTAATGAAAAACTGTTTTTT.

The rearrangement joins TRBV7-8 to TRBJ2-7; D might be TRBD2 (6 bases). This CDR3 has 15 amino acids. The germline V gene encodes CDR1 SGHVS and CDR2 FQNEAQ. Trimming removed 7 bases from V and 3 bases from J, with 19 bases in between. This CDR3 is CASTKGRTAGYEQYF. CDR3 in DNA: TGTGCCAGCACTAAGGGGAGGACGGCGGGCTACGAGCAGTACTTC.

The chain joins TRBV27 to TRBJ2-7, with 8 nucleotides matching TRBD1. The CDR3 has 15 amino acids. Germline CDR1 MNHEY, CDR2 SMNVEV (reference sequence). Trimming took 1 base from V and 4 from J; bases not matched to a gene: 6. CDR3 DNA: TGTGCCAGCAGTTTATTGGACAGGGTAGCGTACGAGCAGTACTTC. This encodes CASSLLDRVAYEQYF.

This chain connects TRBV4-1 to TRBJ2-3; D might be TRBD2 (6 bases). The CDR3 is made up of 16 amino acids. Trimming removed 1 base at V and 5 bases at J, with 16 bases between. Germline V gene data show CDR1 as MGHRA and CDR2 as YSYEKL. As DNA, the CDR3 is TGCGCCAGCAGCCAAGCCTATACCGGGAGCGTAGATACGCAGTATTTT. Residues: CASSQAYTGSVDTQYF.

The chain carries TRBV7-2 and TRBJ1-2; D is undetermined. V was shortened by 5 bases and J by 6 bases, with 16 bases between the two germline ends. The CDR3 spans 14 residues. Germline CDR1 SGHTA, CDR2 FQGNSA. DNA of the CDR3: TGTGCCAGCAGCGCCAACCCCGACGGGGATGGCTACACCTTC. It yields the protein CASSANPDGDGYTF.

The rearrangement uses TRBV6-5 and TRBJ2-1; maybe TRBD1 (5 bases). The CDR3 is made up of 15 amino acids. Germline CDR1 reads MNHEY; CDR2 reads SVGAGI. The V gene lost 6 bases and the J gene lost 4 bases, with 16 bases spanning the gap. The CDR3 spells CASRSISGSYNEQFF. The CDR3 DNA follows: TGTGCCAGCAGATCTATTTCAGGGTCATACAATGAGCAGTTCTTC.

Only one count was recorded for this clone. J is TRBJ2-7 and V is TRBV9; D is unresolved. Germline CDR1 SGDLS, CDR2 YYNGEE. The V and J ends lost 0 bases and 1 base respectively, with 5 bases between them. The CDR3 contains 13 residues. CDR3 sequence reads: CASSVASSYEQYF. As DNA, the CDR3 is TGTGCCAGCAGCGTAGCGTCTTCCTACGAGCAGTACTTC.